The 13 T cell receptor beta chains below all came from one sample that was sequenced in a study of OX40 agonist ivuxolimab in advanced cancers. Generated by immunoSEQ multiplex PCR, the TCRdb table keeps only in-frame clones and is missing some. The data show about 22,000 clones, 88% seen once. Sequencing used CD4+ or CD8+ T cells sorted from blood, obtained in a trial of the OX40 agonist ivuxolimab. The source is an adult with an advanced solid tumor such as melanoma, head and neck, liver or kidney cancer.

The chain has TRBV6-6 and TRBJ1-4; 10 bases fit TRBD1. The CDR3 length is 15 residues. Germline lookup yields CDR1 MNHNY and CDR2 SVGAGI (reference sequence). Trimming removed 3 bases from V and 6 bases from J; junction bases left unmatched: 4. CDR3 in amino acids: CASSYTGTGDEKLFF. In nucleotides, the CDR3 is TGTGCCAGCAGTTATACCGGGACAGGGGATGAAAAACTGTTTTTT.

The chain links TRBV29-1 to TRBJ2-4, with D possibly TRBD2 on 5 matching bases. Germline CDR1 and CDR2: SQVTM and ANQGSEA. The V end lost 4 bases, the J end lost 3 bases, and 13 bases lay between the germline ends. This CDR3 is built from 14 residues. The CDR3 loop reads CSVGEWAGKNIQYF. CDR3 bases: TGCAGCGTTGGGGAGTGGGCAGGCAAAAACATTCAGTACTTC.

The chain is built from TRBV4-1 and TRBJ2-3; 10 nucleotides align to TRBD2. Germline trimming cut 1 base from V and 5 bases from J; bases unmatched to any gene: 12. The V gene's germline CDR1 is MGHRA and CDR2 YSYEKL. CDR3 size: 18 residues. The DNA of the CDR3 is TGCGCCAGCAGCCAAGGTTTGCGGCTAGCGGGAGCGGTAGATACGCAGTATTTT. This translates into CASSQGLRLAGAVDTQYF.

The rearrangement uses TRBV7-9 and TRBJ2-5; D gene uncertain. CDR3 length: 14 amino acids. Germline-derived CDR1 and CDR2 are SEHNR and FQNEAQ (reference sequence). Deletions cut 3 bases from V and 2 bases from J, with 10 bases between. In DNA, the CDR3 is TGTGCCAGCAGCTTTCTACAACTACAAGAGACCCAGTACTTC. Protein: CASSFLQLQETQYF. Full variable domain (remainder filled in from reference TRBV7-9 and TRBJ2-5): DTGVSQNPRHKITKRGQNVTFRCDPISEHNRLYWYRQTLGQGPEFLTYFQNEAQLEKSRLLSDRFSAERPKGSFSTLEIQRTEQGDSAMYLCASSFLQLQETQYFGPGTRLLVL.

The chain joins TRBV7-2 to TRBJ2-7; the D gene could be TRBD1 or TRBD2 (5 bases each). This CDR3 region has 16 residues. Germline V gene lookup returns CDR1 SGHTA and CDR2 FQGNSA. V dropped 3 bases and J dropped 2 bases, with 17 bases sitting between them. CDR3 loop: CASSFSTWDRTYEQYF. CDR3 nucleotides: TGTGCCAGCAGCTTCTCCACGTGGGACCGAACCTACGAGCAGTACTTC.

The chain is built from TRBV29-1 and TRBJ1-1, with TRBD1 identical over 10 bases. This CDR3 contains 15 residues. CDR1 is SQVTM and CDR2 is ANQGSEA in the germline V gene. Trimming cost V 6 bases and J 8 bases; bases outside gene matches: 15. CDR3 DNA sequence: TGCAGCGTCGGACCGGGACAGGGGTCGCAGTGGGAAGCTTTCTTT. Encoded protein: CSVGPGQGSQWEAFF.

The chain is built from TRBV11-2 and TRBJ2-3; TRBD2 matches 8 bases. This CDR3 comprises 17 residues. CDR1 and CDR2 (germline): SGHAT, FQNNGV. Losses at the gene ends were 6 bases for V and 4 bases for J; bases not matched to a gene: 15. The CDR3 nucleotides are TGTGCCAGCAGACATAGTCGAGCGGGAGCTTACGCAGATACGCAGTATTTT. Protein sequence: CASRHSRAGAYADTQYF. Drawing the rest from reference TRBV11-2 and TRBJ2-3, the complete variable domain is EAGVAQSPRYKIIEKRQSVAFWCNPISGHATLYWYQQILGQGPKLLIQFQNNGVVDDSQLPKDRFSAERLKGVDSTLKIQPAKLEDSAVYLCASRHSRAGAYADTQYFGPGTRLTVL.

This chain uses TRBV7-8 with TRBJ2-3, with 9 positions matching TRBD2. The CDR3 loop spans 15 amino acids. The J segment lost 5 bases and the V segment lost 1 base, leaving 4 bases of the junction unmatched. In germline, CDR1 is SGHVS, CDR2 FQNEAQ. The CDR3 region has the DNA TGTGCCAGCAGCTTAGTAGCGGGAGCGGGAGATACGCAGTATTTT. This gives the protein CASSLVAGAGDTQYF.

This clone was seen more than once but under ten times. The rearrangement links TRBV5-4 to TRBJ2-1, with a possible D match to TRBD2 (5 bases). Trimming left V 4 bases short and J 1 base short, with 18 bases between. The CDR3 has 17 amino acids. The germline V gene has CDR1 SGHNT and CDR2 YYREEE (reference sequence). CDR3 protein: CASSAGMRSPSYNEQFF. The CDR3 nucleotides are TGTGCCAGCAGCGCGGGTATGCGGAGCCCGTCCTACAATGAGCAGTTCTTC.

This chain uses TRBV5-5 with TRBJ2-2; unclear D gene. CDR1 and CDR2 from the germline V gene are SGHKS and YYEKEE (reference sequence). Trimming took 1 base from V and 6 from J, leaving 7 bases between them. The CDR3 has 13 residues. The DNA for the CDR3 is TGTGCCAGCAGCTTGTCAGTGCCCGGGGAGCTGTTTTTT. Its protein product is CASSLSVPGELFF.

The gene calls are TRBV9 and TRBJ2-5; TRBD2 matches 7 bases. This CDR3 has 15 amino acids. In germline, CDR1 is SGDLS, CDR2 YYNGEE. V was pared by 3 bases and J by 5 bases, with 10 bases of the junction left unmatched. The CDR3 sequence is CASSAKAGSEETQYF. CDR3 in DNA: TGTGCCAGCAGCGCAAAAGCGGGATCTGAGGAGACCCAGTACTTC.

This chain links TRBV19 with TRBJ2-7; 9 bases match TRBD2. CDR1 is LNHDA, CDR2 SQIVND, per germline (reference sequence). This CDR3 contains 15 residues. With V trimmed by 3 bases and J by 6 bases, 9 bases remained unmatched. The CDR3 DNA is TGTGCCAGTAGTATTTCCGCGGGGGGGCTCCTCGAGCAGTACTTC. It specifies CASSISAGGLLEQYF.

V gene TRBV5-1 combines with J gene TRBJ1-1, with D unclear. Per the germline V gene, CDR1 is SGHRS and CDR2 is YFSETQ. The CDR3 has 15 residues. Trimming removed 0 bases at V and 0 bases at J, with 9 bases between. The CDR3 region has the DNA TGCGCCAGCAGCTTGGCGGGAACAATGAACACTGAAGCTTTCTTT. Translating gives CASSLAGTMNTEAFF.